Listed below are T cell receptor beta chains from one sample, sequenced in a study of shared clonotypes between healthy human individuals. Using immunoSEQ multiplex PCR, the repertoire was profiled, and TCRdb retains in-frame clones only, with some absent. Here the sample spans millions of clones, just over 90% being singletons. The sample consisted of naive CD4+ T cells from PBMCs. These receptors originate from a man in his late teens or twenties in good health. Some clones in this sample may be carry-over from other donors' samples. Both conserved end residues are trimmed from each CDR3.

v_call,j_call,cdr3_aa
TRBV28,TRBJ2-2,ASRNHLTPANTGELF
TRBV5-1,TRBJ1-3,ASSYRGSGNTIY
TRBV28,TRBJ2-5,ASSLSGAGGKETQY
TRBV19,TRBJ2-7,ASRIAGGPQYEQY
TRBV7-3,TRBJ1-1,ASRYSPLLNTEAF
TRBV4-3,TRBJ2-7,ASSHSGHSEMGQY
TRBV9,TRBJ2-7,ASSVDGGGSTYEQY
TRBV5-4,TRBJ1-1,ASSTYARVNTEAF
TRBV5-4,TRBJ2-7,ASSLGGVYEQY
TRBV6-6,TRBJ2-1,ARRQGSYNEQF
TRBV18,TRBJ2-7,ASSPPETYEQY
TRBV28,TRBJ2-3,ASSFAGEATDTQY
TRBV18,TRBJ1-1,ASSENRVNTEAF
TRBV5-4,TRBJ2-3,ASSWQDRRTDTQY
TRBV6-1,TRBJ2-3,ASSEYRQATDTQY
TRBV29-1,TRBJ2-1,SVEGGQYNEQF
TRBV7-9,TRBJ2-6,ASSLRRASVSGANVLT
TRBV20-1,TRBJ2-3,SAGLRDTQY
TRBV11-3,TRBJ2-1,ASSLGGAYNEQF
TRBV19,TRBJ1-4,ASQDRGRDNEKLF
TRBV5-1,TRBJ2-2,ATMTGTNTGELF
TRBV6-1,TRBJ2-7,ASSRDSRSSYEQY
TRBV29-1,TRBJ2-7,SVVVSLKPTSYEQY
TRBV6-5,TRBJ1-5,ASRKQISNQPQH
TRBV30,TRBJ2-3,AWRAVDTQY
TRBV6-4,TRBJ1-1,ASSVLHGTEAF
TRBV2,TRBJ1-1,ASSESGSLDQAF
TRBV28,TRBJ1-2,ASSFWAQGGGYT
TRBV7-9,TRBJ2-5,ASSLRTGQETQY
TRBV7-9,TRBJ2-1,ASSRLADRYNEQF
TRBV18,TRBJ2-7,ASSRMGGQSYEQY
TRBV6-4,TRBJ1-1,ASKLQENTEAF
TRBV10-3,TRBJ1-1,AISDRGESEAF
TRBV29-1,TRBJ2-5,SVIGGPETQY
TRBV27,TRBJ2-7,ASSFASIAYEQY
TRBV5-1,TRBJ2-1,ASSQPLAERVNEQF
TRBV5-1,TRBJ2-1,ASSLDSGASSYNEQF
TRBV5-1,TRBJ2-1,ASSPLGRQIPREQF
TRBV6-5,TRBJ2-1,ASSLDGYNEQF
TRBV11-3,TRBJ2-1,ASSLSGRYNEQF
TRBV6-5,TRBJ1-2,ASSALGYGYT
TRBV4-1,TRBJ2-3,ASSQDRRGRRFGDTQY
TRBV19,TRBJ2-3,ASSIVFGDTQY
TRBV7-8,TRBJ2-1,ASSLSGRGIRTSPLNEQF
TRBV5-4,TRBJ2-7,ASGNGPGSGGYEQY